The rows below give T cell receptor beta chains drawn from one sample of a study of T cell repertoires in cytomegalovirus infection. Each CDR3 protein gets one entry after TCRdb re-called the reads with MiXCR. Among roughly 990,000 distinct CDR3 sequences listed, approximately 33% were seen once. The antigens these receptors bind are not known. Specimen: cultured CD8+ T cells from PBMCs, collected from culture after CMV antigen stimulation. The source is a human donor in good health (CMV status not recorded). Some clones in this sample may be carry-over from other donors' samples. The CDR3 runs from the conserved cysteine through the conserved F or W. D genes are given only for firm matches. Expanded clones are given a class, and other clones once, few, many or no size at all.

>TRBD1|TRBV7-9|many|TRBJ1-4
TGTGCCAGCAGCTCGACTCCGGGACAGATTAATGAAAAACTGTTTTTT
CASSSTPGQINEKLFF
>TRBD1|TRBV18|few|TRBJ2-1
TGTGCCAGCTCACCACCCGACAGGGGGTTTTACGTCGATGAGCAGTTCTTC
CASSPPDRGFYVDEQFF
>TRBD1|TRBV10-2|few|TRBJ1-5
TGCGCCAGCAGTGAAGGACAGGGGCGACAGCCCCAGCATTTT
CASSEGQGRQPQHF
>NA|TRBV28|NA|TRBJ1-2
TGTGCCAGCAGCTTCTCCGAGGATAGCTACACCTTC
CASSFSEDSYTF
>NA|TRBV12-3/TRBV12-4|few|TRBJ1-2
TGTGCCAGCAGTATGGGGTATAGGGACTATGGCTACACCTTC
CASSMGYRDYGYTF
>NA|TRBV27|few|TRBJ1-4
TGTGCCAGCAGTTTATCGAATCCTGCAATAGGGATCCTGCGGGAAAAACTGTTTTTT
CASSLSNPAIGILREKLFF
>NA|TRBV7-2|many|TRBJ2-6
TGTGCCAGCAGCCCCCTCCTTTTACTAGAGACTGGGGCCAACGTCCTGACTTTC
CASSPLLLLETGANVLTF
>NA|TRBV10-3|NA|TRBJ2-7
TGTGCCACGCAGCGGGCCGAAGGGGCCGCCTACGAGCAGTACTTC
CATQRAEGAAYEQYF
>TRBD1|TRBV27|NA|TRBJ2-1
TGTGCCAGCAGTTACCGGACAGGGGTATACAATGAGCAGTTCTTC
CASSYRTGVYNEQFF
>TRBD2|TRBV6-2/TRBV6-3|NA|TRBJ2-1
TGTGCCAGGCCCTGGACTAGCGGTTACAATGAGCAGTTCTTC
CARPWTSGYNEQFF
>TRBD2|TRBV5-6|few|TRBJ2-2
TGTGCCAGCAGCTTGGAAGCTAGCGGCTTCACCGGGGAGCTGTTTTTT
CASSLEASGFTGELFF
>NA|TRBV5-6|few|TRBJ1-1
TGTGCCAGCAGCGTGGGGGTGACTGAAGCTTTCTTT
CASSVGVTEAFF
>TRBD1|TRBV7-6|NA|TRBJ1-6
TGTGCCAGCAGCAGTGAAGGACAGGGTCGCTCACCCCTCCACTTT
CASSSEGQGRSPLHF
>NA|TRBV6-6|NA|TRBJ2-1
TGTGCCAGCAGTTACTCTACGGGGTATTACAATGAGCAGTTCTTC
CASSYSTGYYNEQFF
>TRBD1|TRBV12-3/TRBV12-4|few|TRBJ2-5
TGTGCCAGCAGCCCTTGGGGGACAGGGGGATTCGGGGAGACCCAGTACTTC
CASSPWGTGGFGETQYF
>NA|TRBV19|NA|TRBJ1-2
TGTGCCAGTAGCCCTACAGGGTATGACTATGGCTACACCTTC
CASSPTGYDYGYTF
>NA|TRBV29-1|NA|TRBJ1-2
TGCAGCGTTCGGGACCCCGGGGGCTACACCTTC
CSVRDPGGYTF
>NA|TRBV20-1|few|TRBJ1-1
TGCAGTGCTAGGAGAAGCAGTGTTGATGAAGCTTTCTTT
CSARRSSVDEAFF
>TRBD2|TRBV7-6|many|TRBJ2-1
TGTGCCAGCAGCCGAACTAGCGGGGCCTACAGCTCCTACAATGAGCAGTTCTTC
CASSRTSGAYSSYNEQFF
>NA|TRBV5-1|few|TRBJ1-1
TGCGCCAGCAGCTCCGTTTTAGGGGGAGTCCCTGAAGCTTTCTTT
CASSSVLGGVPEAFF
>NA|TRBV12-3/TRBV12-4|few|TRBJ2-5
TGTGCCAGCACCTTTGGAGGAGGGGAGACCCAGTACTTC
CASTFGGGETQYF
>TRBD1|TRBV18|NA|TRBJ1-2
TGTGCCAGCAGCCGGGACAGGAGTAACTATGGCTACACCTTC
CASSRDRSNYGYTF
>TRBD1|TRBV7-8|many|TRBJ1-5
TGTGCCAGCAGCCGACAGGGGAGCAATCAGCCCCAGCATTTT
CASSRQGSNQPQHF
>NA|TRBV20-1|NA|TRBJ1-1
TGCAGTGCTTCGGACGCCTTGAACACTGAAGCTTTCTTT
CSASDALNTEAFF
>NA|TRBV7-9|NA|TRBJ2-1
TGTGCCAGCAGCTTAGAGGTCGCAGGGGTGGATGAGCAGTTCTTC
CASSLEVAGVDEQFF
>TRBD1|TRBV7-9|few|TRBJ1-2
TGTGCCAGCAGCCAAGGACAGGGAAGAATAGGAACCTATGGCTACACCTTC
CASSQGQGRIGTYGYTF
>TRBD1|TRBV9|NA|TRBJ2-5
TGTGCCAGCAGCGTTGGGACAGGGGGCTTTCAAGAGACCCAGTACTTC
CASSVGTGGFQETQYF
>NA|TRBV12-5|NA|TRBJ1-2
TGTGCTAGTGGTTTTCGTCTAAGGTCAGGGGCTGGCTATGGCTACACCTTC
CASGFRLRSGAGYGYTF
>NA|TRBV5-6|NA|TRBJ2-2
TGTGCCAGCACCCCGACCCCAACCGGGGAGCTGTTTTTT
CASTPTPTGELFF
>TRBD2|TRBV6-5|NA|TRBJ2-1
TGTGCCAGCAGTTACTCACGGGCTAGCGGGGGACCCTACAATGAGCAGTTCTTC
CASSYSRASGGPYNEQFF
>TRBD1|TRBV7-6|few|TRBJ2-3
TGTGCCAGCAGCCATCGCGGGACAGGGTACGATACGCAGTATTTT
CASSHRGTGYDTQYF
>NA|TRBV12-3/TRBV12-4|many|TRBJ2-1
TGTGCCAGCAGTTTCAACAGCTACAATGAGCAGTTCTTC
CASSFNSYNEQFF
>NA|TRBV27|NA|TRBJ2-6
TGTGCCAGCAGTAAGAGAGAGTACGGGGCCAACGTCCTGACTTTC
CASSKREYGANVLTF
>NA|TRBV28|NA|TRBJ1-5
TGTGCCAGCAGTTTGGATAAACAGCCCCAGCATTTT
CASSLDKQPQHF
>NA|TRBV19|NA|TRBJ2-2
TGTGCCAGTAAGGCGGGGTCATACACCGGGGAGCTGTTTTTT
CASKAGSYTGELFF
>NA|TRBV6-2/TRBV6-3|few|TRBJ2-7
TGTGCCAGCAGTCCACTCGGGCCGCAACAGTACTTC
CASSPLGPQQYF
>NA|TRBV28|once|TRBJ1-1
TGTGCCAGCAGTCTATACACCGAAACGCCTGAAGCTTTCTTT
CASSLYTETPEAFF
>TRBD1|TRBV6-2/TRBV6-3|many|TRBJ2-7
TGTGCCAGCGGACAGGCTATAGTCTACGAGCAGTACTTC
CASGQAIVYEQYF
>NA|TRBV20-1|NA|TRBJ2-7
TGCAGTGCTAGACCCTTCGGAACCTACGAGCAGTACTTC
CSARPFGTYEQYF
>TRBD2|TRBV27|NA|TRBJ2-1
TGTGCCAGCAGTCCAGTAGCGGGGGCATATTACAATGAGCAGTTCTTC
CASSPVAGAYYNEQFF
>TRBD1|TRBV10-3|few|TRBJ1-5
TGTGCCATCAGTGGGACAGGGAAATATCAGCCCCAGCATTTT
CAISGTGKYQPQHF
>TRBD1|TRBV27|few|TRBJ2-7
TGTGCCAGCGGATCCGGTGACAGGGGACTCTATTTGGAGCAGTACTTC
CASGSGDRGLYLEQYF
>NA|TRBV7-9|few|TRBJ2-7
TGTGCCAGCAGCCCGAGGGACGGATCCCATTCCTACGAGCAGTACTTC
CASSPRDGSHSYEQYF
>NA|TRBV11-2|NA|TRBJ1-4
TGTGCCAGCAGCTCCCCATGGACTAATGAAAAACTGTTTTTT
CASSSPWTNEKLFF
>NA|TRBV29-1|few|TRBJ2-2
TGCAGCGTTGACTCAGGGTGGAACACCGGGGAGCTGTTTTTT
CSVDSGWNTGELFF
>TRBD2|TRBV4-1|once|TRBJ2-5
TGTGCCAGCTGCCTAGCGGGGGGCTCCGGGGAGACCCAGTACTTC
CASCLAGGSGETQYF
>NA|TRBV7-9|many|TRBJ2-5
TGTGCCAGCAGCTGGAGGGAGTCGAGGGAGACCCAGTACTTC
CASSWRESRETQYF
>TRBD1|TRBV7-6|few|TRBJ2-4
TGTGCCAGCAGAGGACAGGGTCGGGAAAACATTCAGTACTTC
CASRGQGRENIQYF
>NA|TRBV11-2|few|TRBJ2-1
TGTGCCAGCAGCCCCGCGCGCGGGAACTACAATGAGCAGTTCTTC
CASSPARGNYNEQFF
>NA|TRBV11-1|few|TRBJ2-1
TGTGCCAGCAGCACCCGCCCCCATGAGCAGTTCTTC
CASSTRPHEQFF
>TRBD2|TRBV7-9|many|TRBJ2-1
TGTGCCAGCAGCCCGCCGGGACTAGGAACCTACAATGAGCAGTTCTTC
CASSPPGLGTYNEQFF
>TRBD1|TRBV24-1|NA|TRBJ1-4
TGTGCCACCAGTGACCGCGGACAGGACGGTGAAAAACTGTTTTTT
CATSDRGQDGEKLFF
>NA|TRBV7-2|many|TRBJ1-2
TGTGCCAGCAGCCCGACGAGCCAGGCCCTTTCCTATGGCTACACCTTC
CASSPTSQALSYGYTF